Listed here is a single T cell receptor (beta chain). The antigen remains unidentified. This record comes from a study of cytomegalovirus exposure and HLA in healthy donors. Trimming at V came to 3 bases and at J to 3 bases, leaving 5 bases not matched to a gene. The germline V gene encodes CDR1 ENHRY and CDR2 SYGVKD. The CDR3 length is 15 residues. The study ran its PCR with 60 Vbeta and 13 Jbeta primers. Clones were read by immunoSEQ multiplex PCR, and TCRdb kept only the in-frame ones, dropping some. This sample's table has about 75,000 clones. Study-level findings and limits: Associated with cytomegalovirus, according to the listing, were some 150 TCR beta chains. Many donors shared some public TCRs, even though most TCR sequences were rare.

This receptor was identified in a man aged 18-30 years in good health and CMV-seropositive. What was sequenced was PBMCs. This chain links TRBV10-3 with TRBJ2-5; TRBD2 matches at 9 bases. CDR3 nucleotides: TGTGCCATCAGTGATTTAGCGGGGGTAAAAGAGACCCAGTACTTC. Encoded protein: CAISDLAGVKETQYF.